Below are 31 T cell receptor beta chains sequenced from a single sample in a study of blood T cell repertoires in COVID-19. Generated by immunoSEQ multiplex PCR, the TCRdb table keeps only in-frame clones and is missing some. The sample yields about 80,000 clones, roughly 76% seen once. Sequencing was carried out using peripheral blood. The receptor set was obtained from a man between 65 and 85 years old with active or convalescent COVID-19.

A few counts support this clone. The gene calls are TRBV6-5 and TRBJ1-2; tentative D call: TRBD1 (5 bases). The germline CDR1 and CDR2 sequences are MNHEY and SVGAGI. The CDR3 runs 15 residues. With 4 bases removed from V and 3 bases from J, the gap between germline ends came to 15 bases. CDR3 nucleotides: TGTGCCAGCAGTTCCGGAGGGGAGGGGTACTATGGCTACACCTTC. Translating it yields CASSSGGEGYYGYTF.

This chain joins TRBV19 and TRBJ2-7, with 8 bases fitting TRBD1. Germline-derived CDR1 and CDR2 are LNHDA and SQIVND (reference sequence). With V trimmed by 3 bases and J by 2 bases, 6 bases remained unmatched. This CDR3 contains 15 residues. The CDR3 DNA sequence: TGTGCCAGTAGTATCACCGGGACAGGCCCCTACGAGCAGTACTTC. Residues: CASSITGTGPYEQYF.

The J gene is TRBJ2-1, the V gene TRBV5-1, with a possible D match to TRBD1 (6 bases). CDR3 length equals 13 residues. CDR1 and CDR2 from the germline V gene are SGHRS and YFSETQ. Trimming took off 2 bases at V and 4 bases at J, with 7 bases between the two ends. The CDR3 region is CASSFGQYNEQFF. CDR3 DNA sequence: TGCGCCAGCAGCTTCGGACAGTACAATGAGCAGTTCTTC.

This clone has just a few counts. The chain carries TRBV9 and TRBJ2-1, with 7 bases fitting TRBD2. The V and J ends lost 4 bases and 4 bases, in that order; junction bases with no gene match: 11. Germline-derived CDR1 and CDR2 are SGDLS and YYNGEE. This CDR3 comprises 16 residues. DNA of the CDR3: TGTGCCAGCAGCCCCCGGGCCGGGGGGTTGTACAATGAGCAGTTCTTC. It is translated as CASSPRAGGLYNEQFF.

Remarks on this clone: The sample has other DNA sequences that encode this CDR3 too. The gene calls are TRBV5-1 and TRBJ2-5; 8 bases are a match to TRBD2. From germline, CDR1 is SGHRS and CDR2 YFSETQ. The CDR3 spans 17 residues. J gave up 4 bases and V 2 bases, and 13 bases lay outside the gene matches. CDR3 protein: CASSLGLTSGGRETQYF. The CDR3 DNA reads as TGCGCCAGCAGCTTAGGACTCACTAGCGGAGGGCGAGAGACCCAGTACTTC. The variable domain in full, with the rest retrieved from reference TRBV5-1 and TRBJ2-5, is KAGVTQTPRYLIKTRGQQVTLSCSPISGHRSVSWYQQTPGQGLQFLFEYFSETQRNKGNFPGRFSGRQFSNSRSEMNVSTLELGDSALYLCASSLGLTSGGRETQYFGPGTRLLVL.

The sample holds one count of this clone. The genes are TRBV2 and TRBJ1-2; D is possibly TRBD1 (6 bases). V dropped 1 base and J dropped 8 bases, with 8 bases sitting between them. The CDR3 has 12 amino acids. The germline V gene has CDR1 SNHLY and CDR2 FYNNEI. The DNA for the CDR3 is TGTGCCAGCAGTGAAGACAGGGAGGGCTACACCTTC. Encoded protein: CASSEDREGYTF.

The V gene is TRBV27, the J gene TRBJ2-3; 7 nucleotides align to TRBD2. This CDR3 comprises 16 residues. J lost 7 bases, V lost 2 bases, and 12 bases had no gene match. Germline V CDR1 and CDR2: MNHEY, SMNVEV (reference sequence). The CDR3 DNA reads TGTGCCAGCAGTTTACGGCCACGGGGGGATATGAATACGCAGTATTTT. Translating it yields CASSLRPRGDMNTQYF.

The chain has TRBV6-5 and TRBJ2-3, with 10 bases aligning to TRBD2. The length of the CDR3 is 14 residues. Unmatched junction bases numbered 11, after V lost 10 bases and J lost 7 bases. In germline, CDR1 is MNHEY, CDR2 SVGAGI. In DNA form, the CDR3 reads TGTGCCACCACGACTCGAGCGGGGGGGCATACGCAGTATTTT. Its protein product is CATTTRAGGHTQYF.

The chain joins TRBV30 to TRBJ2-2; TRBD2 might be the D (5 bases). The CDR3 length is 15 residues. Germline CDR1 reads GTSNPN; CDR2 reads SVGIG (reference sequence). V shed 3 bases and J shed 3 bases, with 14 bases lying between them. This CDR3 is CAWSSGFGDTGELFF. The DNA for the CDR3 is TGTGCCTGGAGCTCGGGCTTCGGGGACACCGGGGAGCTGTTTTTT.

V gene TRBV10-3 combines with J gene TRBJ1-2; 7 bases fit TRBD1. Germline V lookup: CDR1 ENHRY, CDR2 SYGVKD. The trim removed 8 bases at V and 1 base at J, leaving 10 bases unmatched. There are 15 residues in the CDR3. The CDR3 bases are TGTGCCATCGCCGATGGGACAGCAAGTAACTATGGCTACACCTTC. Residues: CAIADGTASNYGYTF.

The chain is built from TRBV30 and TRBJ1-1; no clear D gene. Germline CDR1 reads GTSNPN; CDR2 reads SVGIG (reference sequence). V dropped 3 bases and J dropped 0 bases, with 8 bases sitting between them. The CDR3 extends over 13 amino acids. Here the CDR3 reads CAWRREMNTEAFF. CDR3 in DNA: TGTGCCTGGAGGAGAGAGATGAACACTGAAGCTTTCTTT.

The V and J genes are TRBV3-1 (or the pseudogene TRBV3-2) and TRBJ2-1, with 9 bases fitting TRBD2. Germline CDR1 and CDR2: LGHDT and YNNKEL (reference sequence). With V trimmed by 0 bases and J by 7 bases, 4 bases remained unmatched. The CDR3 has 15 residues. The CDR3 sequence: CASSQDLRGGNEQFF. CDR3 in DNA: TGTGCCAGCAGCCAAGATTTGCGGGGGGGGAATGAGCAGTTCTTC.

The rearrangement joins TRBV27 to TRBJ1-1, with D possibly matching TRBD1 (5 bases). Germline values: CDR1 MNHEY, CDR2 SMNVEV (reference sequence). CDR3 length: 13 amino acids. Trimming stripped 0 bases from V and 7 bases from J, with 9 bases between. The CDR3 DNA sequence: TGTGCCAGCAGTTTATCGTGGGGCTTTGAAGCTTTCTTT. Translating gives CASSLSWGFEAFF.

This chain links TRBV28 with TRBJ1-2; possibly TRBD1 for D (5 bases). CDR1 and CDR2 (germline): MDHEN, SYDVKM. The CDR3 covers 13 residues. Trimming removed 6 bases from V and 4 bases from J, with 12 bases in between. As DNA, the CDR3 is TGTGCCAGCAGAATGACAGAACCCTATGGCTACACCTTC. This gives the protein CASRMTEPYGYTF.

Points on this clone: A much larger clone lies a single base off, so this may be a read error. The same CDR3 arises from other DNA sequences in this sample as well. The V gene is TRBV7-9, the J gene TRBJ2-7; 11 bases map to TRBD1. Per germline, CDR1 SEHNR and CDR2 FQNEAQ (reference sequence). This CDR3 is 13 amino acids long. V was clipped by 5 bases and J by 7 bases; unmatched bases: 4. The CDR3 nucleotides are TGTGCCAGCAGCCAGGGACAGGGGGGGGAGCAGTACTTC. This encodes CASSQGQGGEQYF.

This clone was seen more than once but under ten times. The rearrangement joins TRBV6-5 to TRBJ1-1, with no clear D. Germline CDR1 MNHEY, CDR2 SVGAGI. Trimming pared 0 bases from V and 5 bases from J, leaving 13 bases between. This CDR3 is 15 amino acids long. CDR3 amino acids: CASSYSPGVGTEAFF. DNA for the CDR3: TGTGCCAGCAGTTACTCGCCGGGAGTCGGGACTGAAGCTTTCTTT.

This clone has a handful of counts. The rearrangement uses TRBV6-5 and TRBJ1-6; 10 positions match TRBD1. Germline V lookup: CDR1 MNHEY, CDR2 SVGAGI. This CDR3 comprises 15 residues. The V gene end was trimmed by 7 bases and the J gene end by 7 bases; junction bases not matched to a gene: 7. The CDR3 region has the DNA TGTGCCAGCAAAATAACGGGACAGGGGAATTCACCCCTCCACTTT. This encodes CASKITGQGNSPLHF.

The sample holds one count of this clone. The rearrangement joins TRBV12-3 or TRBV12-4 to TRBJ2-6; no clear D. The CDR3 covers 12 residues. Trimming cost V 8 bases and J 5 bases, with 7 bases left between them. The CDR3 region has the DNA TGTGCCAGCTCCCCAAGGGCCAACGTCCTGACTTTC. Its protein is CASSPRANVLTF.

The sample holds a few counts of this clone. The rearrangement uses TRBV7-2 and TRBJ2-7; D is possibly TRBD2 (5 bases). V was clipped by 2 bases and J by 6 bases, with 5 bases between them. This CDR3 spans 11 amino acids. Germline V CDR1 and CDR2: SGHTA, FQGNSA. The CDR3 region has the DNA TGTGCCAGCAGCTTACGGGGCGAGCAGTACTTC. This gives the protein CASSLRGEQYF.

The chain has TRBV3-1 (or the pseudogene TRBV3-2) and TRBJ2-7; no firm D call. CDR1 and CDR2 from the germline V gene are LGHDT and YNNKEL (reference sequence). The ends were cut back, 4 bases at V and 5 bases at J, with 18 bases in the middle. The CDR3 is 15 amino acids. CDR3 sequence (DNA): TGTGCCAGCAGCCCATTCGGTTACCGTTATGACGAGCAGTACTTC. Protein sequence: CASSPFGYRYDEQYF.

The rearrangement uses TRBV6-5 and TRBJ2-7, with a tentative D call TRBD2 (5 bases). CDR1 is MNHEY and CDR2 is SVGAGI in the germline V gene. This CDR3 is built from 13 residues. The V end was cut by 2 bases, the J end by 7 bases, with 12 bases between. CDR3 residues: CASSYLSGGEQYF. The CDR3 DNA reads TGTGCCAGCAGTTACCTATCGGGCGGGGAGCAGTACTTC.

The chain couples TRBV2 to TRBJ2-1; 8 bases agree with TRBD1. V shed 6 bases and J 11 bases; nucleotides not matched to a gene: 6. The length of the CDR3 is 12 residues. Germline-derived CDR1 and CDR2 are SNHLY and FYNNEI. CDR3: CASSRDRSKQFF. CDR3 in DNA: TGTGCCAGCAGCCGGGACAGGTCTAAGCAGTTCTTC.

The chain uses TRBV9 and TRBJ2-1; 9 bases map to TRBD2. The J segment lost 1 base and the V segment lost 3 bases, leaving 14 bases of the junction unmatched. The CDR3 covers 19 residues. Germline V gene lookup returns CDR1 SGDLS and CDR2 YYNGEE. This CDR3 reads CASSGQTVEGLASYNEQFF. CDR3 DNA: TGTGCCAGCAGCGGACAGACTGTAGAGGGACTAGCATCCTACAATGAGCAGTTCTTC.

V gene TRBV6-1 combines with J gene TRBJ2-3; 11 bases map to TRBD2. Germline CDR1 and CDR2: MNHNS and SASEGT. CDR3 size: 16 residues. J lost 5 bases, V lost 3 bases, and 7 bases had no gene match. Here the CDR3 reads CASSEGWLAGGDTQYF. The CDR3 DNA sequence: TGTGCCAGCAGTGAGGGTTGGCTAGCGGGGGGAGATACGCAGTATTTT.

This chain uses TRBV2 with TRBJ2-5; D is ambiguous. There are 14 residues in the CDR3. Germline V gene sequence: CDR1 SNHLY, CDR2 FYNNEI. Trimming took 5 bases from V and 2 from J, leaving 12 bases between them. CDR3 in amino acids: CASSFRPVQETQYF. Written as DNA, the CDR3 is TGTGCCAGCAGTTTTCGTCCAGTTCAAGAGACCCAGTACTTC.

Many counts were recorded for this clone. V usage is TRBV5-6 and J usage is TRBJ1-6, with TRBD1 matching over 10 bases. Per germline, CDR1 SGHDT and CDR2 YYEEEE. J gave up 7 bases and V 4 bases, and 5 bases lay outside the gene matches. This CDR3 comprises 15 residues. CDR3 DNA sequence: TGTGCCAGCAGCGTGGGACAGGGGATGAATTCACCCCTCCACTTT. It translates to CASSVGQGMNSPLHF.

The genes are TRBV27 and TRBJ2-7; D gene unclear. Germline CDR1 reads MNHEY; CDR2 reads SMNVEV (reference sequence). V was shortened by 6 bases and J by 3 bases, with 24 bases between the two germline ends. CDR3 length: 17 amino acids. The CDR3: CASSSILGSGWYYEQYF. DNA of the CDR3: TGTGCCAGCAGCTCCATCCTTGGCTCTGGTTGGTACTACGAGCAGTACTTC.

This chain joins TRBV20-1 and TRBJ1-2; 9 bases agree with TRBD1. Germline trimming cut 3 bases from V and 7 bases from J; bases unmatched to any gene: 15. CDR3 length: 16 residues. In germline, CDR1 is DFQATT, CDR2 SNEGSKA (reference sequence). For the CDR3, the DNA is TGCAGTGCTAGTCGTTCCTTAGGGGGACAGGGAGGTGGCTACACCTTC. Translation gives CSASRSLGGQGGGYTF.

The chain recombines TRBV5-4 with TRBJ1-1; weak D call: TRBD1 (5 bases). V shed 0 bases and J shed 0 bases, with 9 bases lying between them. Per germline, CDR1 SGHNT and CDR2 YYREEE (reference sequence). The CDR3 runs to 15 residues. For the CDR3, the DNA is TGTGCCAGCAGCTTGGGGGGCAGCTTGAACACTGAAGCTTTCTTT. Translating it yields CASSLGGSLNTEAFF.

The J gene is TRBJ1-5, the V gene TRBV27; D might be TRBD1 (5 bases). Germline V lookup: CDR1 MNHEY, CDR2 SMNVEV (reference sequence). The V end lost 9 bases, the J end lost 6 bases, and 12 bases lay between the germline ends. The length of the CDR3 is 12 residues. The CDR3 protein is CASGLGGQPQHF. CDR3 bases: TGTGCCAGTGGCCTGGGGGGTCAGCCCCAGCATTTT.

The V and J genes are TRBV5-4 and TRBJ2-7; D gene ambiguous. Looked up from germline, CDR1 is SGHNT and CDR2 is YYREEE (reference sequence). CDR3 length: 14 residues. Trimming took 1 base from V and 4 from J, leaving 12 bases between them. Written as DNA, the CDR3 is TGTGCCAGCAGCTTGTCGGTTCGGTCTTACGAGCAGTACTTC. Amino acid sequence: CASSLSVRSYEQYF.